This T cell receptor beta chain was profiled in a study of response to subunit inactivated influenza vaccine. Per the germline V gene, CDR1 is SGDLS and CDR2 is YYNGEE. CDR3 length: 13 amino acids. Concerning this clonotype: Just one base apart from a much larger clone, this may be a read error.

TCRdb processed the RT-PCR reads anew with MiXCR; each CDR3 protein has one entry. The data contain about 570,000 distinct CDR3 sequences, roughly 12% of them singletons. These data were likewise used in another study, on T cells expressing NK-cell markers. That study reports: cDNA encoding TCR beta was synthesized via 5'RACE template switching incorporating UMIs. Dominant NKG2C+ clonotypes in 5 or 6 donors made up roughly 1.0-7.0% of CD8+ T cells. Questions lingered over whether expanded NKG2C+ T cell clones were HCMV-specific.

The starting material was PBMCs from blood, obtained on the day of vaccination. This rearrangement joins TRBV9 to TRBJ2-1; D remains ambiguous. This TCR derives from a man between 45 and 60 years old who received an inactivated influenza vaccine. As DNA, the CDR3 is TGTGCCAGCGGCGTAGACCAGTACAATGAGCAGTTCTTC. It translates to CASGVDQYNEQFF.